This T cell receptor (beta chain) was captured by sequencing in a study of PD-1 blockade in classical Hodgkin lymphoma. Regarding the study as a whole: Patients who began taking nivolumab under 1 year after ASCT were left out.

The ends were cut back, 5 bases at V and 5 bases at J, with 15 bases in the middle. Germline V lookup: CDR1 SQVTM, CDR2 ANQGSEA. The CDR3 is 13 amino acids. Sample time point: cycle 4 day 1 (C4D1), after about 6 weeks of nivolumab. Each patient's relapse followed autologous stem cell transplantation, and brentuximab vedotin exposure varied. Concerning this clone itself: Its target is unknown.

This table comes from immunoSEQ multiplex PCR, and its TCRdb copy is limited to in-frame clones, with some not included. The sample shows over 85,000 clones, approximately 90% of them seen only once. This TCR came from a human donor with classical Hodgkin lymphoma. The chain joins TRBV29-1 to TRBJ1-1, with D perhaps matching TRBD1 (5 bases). The specimen comprised peripheral blood mononuclear cells (PBMCs), sampled before the fourth cycle of nivolumab. CDR3 region: CSVTSLGVTEAFF. In DNA form, the CDR3 reads TGCAGCGTTACCTCCTTGGGGGTTACTGAAGCTTTCTTT.